This T cell receptor (beta chain) was recovered during a study of post-analysis software for immune sequencing data. Across the study: Included among the disease courses, which were recorded for the cohort, were relapsing-remitting, secondary progressive and progressive-relapsing multiple sclerosis. The study's findings and limits: Patients had higher frequencies than controls of about five TRBV segments, including TRBV5-6, TRBV5-1 and TRBV20-1.

On this clonotype: Antigen: not known. This may stem from a read error, because a much larger clone lies one nucleotide away.

Looked up from germline, CDR1 is KGHDR and CDR2 is SFDVKD. V was pared by 10 bases and J by 4 bases, with 15 bases between. The length of the CDR3 is 13 residues. Prepared TCR beta cDNA libraries contained unique molecular identifiers. MiXCR was run by TCRdb on the PCR reads, yielding one entry per CDR3 protein. The sample comprises hundreds of thousands of distinct CDR3 sequences, around 27% of which are singletons, and approximately 0.55% rests with the top ten. The sequence was obtained from a girl between 10 and 17 years old with multiple sclerosis. Sequenced input: blood. The chain joins TRBV24-1 to TRBJ2-5; tentatively, D is TRBD2 (6 bases). In DNA form, the CDR3 reads TGTGCCACACGAGGAGGGCAGGGAGAGACCCAGTACTTC. Translated, it gives CATRGGQGETQYF.